This TCR beta chain was captured by sequencing in a study of cytomegalovirus exposure and HLA in healthy donors (dated by TCRdb to the late 2010s). Looking at the study overall: According to an earlier analysis of a few hundred of the donors, some 170 million T cells yielded over 100 million unique TCR beta sequences and about 300 Gb of sequence data. An early release covering more than 500 HLA-typed donors comprised about 300 gigabases of sequencing data and tens of millions of unique TCR sequences. Among the roughly 400 genotyped donors, approximately 76% belonged to the genetic ancestry cluster associated with self-reported Caucasian donors. The study aimed to test whether cataloging public T cell receptors could reveal signatures of past pathogen exposure. Using immunosequencing, the study profiled T cell repertoires from around 680 subjects and related those repertoires to cytomegalovirus serostatus. In addition to the first cohort of around 670 subjects, a separate validation cohort of 120 different subjects was used. High-throughput TCR immunosequencing, statistical association of individual TCRs with disease status, and machine learning were combined to predict cytomegalovirus infection status. A later analysis re-analyzed previously published TCR beta repertoires from 550 to 700 donors and added high-resolution HLA genotyping to study TCR occurrence patterns. The later analysis used no new phenotypic data to find candidate immune exposures, relying instead on TCR beta sequences and their occurrence across donors. An earlier analysis of about 600 of the donors used high-throughput TCR beta sequencing to judge whether each TCR beta V gene segment behaved as functional or pseudogenic. Donor age, sex, ethnicity and CMV serostatus were compiled together with the repertoire data. In a later genetic analysis, genome-wide SNP genotypes for about three fifths of the 666 donors were used, and that subset was treated as a discovery cohort. All discovery cohort repertoires had been generated on a single sequencing platform. HLA typing included class I and class II loci at four-digit resolution. Typing coverage varied by locus: roughly 620-640 donors for A, B, C, DRB1 and DQB1; roughly 520 for DQA1; 606 for DPA1; 400 to 480 for DPB1. Because of strong linkage in the cohort, roughly five DR-DQ haplotypes were treated as single units for association and clustering. On average, around 240,000 unique TCR beta nucleotide sequences were sequenced per donor among some 430 genotyped donors of the cohort, with roughly 18% of those sequences being non-productive. What the research found in general, with its limitations: Some IMGT-functional V segments, including TRBV6-2 and TRBV6-3, could not be told apart with the 87-base-pair reads, so those segments were excluded. Across donors, most TCR sequences were observed very rarely, whereas some public TCRs were present in many individuals. Sequencing depth was assumed to be roughly uniform across donors in the presence/absence analyses, though that assumption may not hold. The sequencing pipeline was judged likely to have produced a cluster of highly shared sequence variants as a technical artifact. The cohort was sequenced for TCR beta chains only, and without alpha or paired-chain data the features that could be detected were limited. In a later analysis, the rate of TCR association differed among HLA loci, with DRB1 alleles having the most associated TCRs and HLA-C alleles having the fewest. The authors suggested that the approach could potentially be extended to other disease states and immunological phenotypes. A later genetic analysis associated a missense DCLRE1C variant with V-gene and J-gene trimming of TCR beta chains, and an independent cohort replicated the association. Because counts were too low, some 17 rarely observed V segments, including chromosome 9 orphons, were excluded from the earlier analysis of fewer than 650 of the donors. A few of the identified cytomegalovirus-associated TCR beta chains were confirmed in vitro to be specific for cytomegalovirus antigens. Because HLA typing was unavailable for some donors at each locus, only the typed subset was used in association tests. Strong co-occurrence of HLA alleles, especially DR and DQ, made assigning TCR associations to individual alleles difficult. According to a later genetic analysis, donors in an Asian-associated ancestry cluster had fewer N-insertions in productive TCRs than the approximately 630-donor mean. According to a later analysis, most CMV-associated TCR beta chains appeared to be HLA-restricted, and the HLA associations seemed to be driven largely by CMV exposure. Specific HLA alleles were associated with about 17,000 TCR beta sequences at a false discovery rate of 0.05 in a later analysis. In a later analysis, HLA-associated TCR beta chains showed more clonal expansion and lower generation probabilities than non-associated chains that were equally common. The classifier was reported to diagnose cytomegalovirus status with high specificity and sensitivity in both the original and validation cohorts. Several of the top co-occurrence clusters appeared to be linked to parvovirus B19, influenza, CMV and Epstein-Barr virus, according to a later analysis. CMV serostatus was the only immune exposure information available for the cohort. In the study, some 180 TCR beta chains were listed as associated with cytomegalovirus. Linkage disequilibrium might explain the correlated functional status among segregating V segments, but an unknown experimental factor could not be excluded. In an earlier analysis of 587 of the donors, most TCR beta V segments appeared in productive rearrangements about 87% or about 30% of the time, broadly matching IMGT annotations. A further reported finding was that TCR beta sequences accurately predicted the HLA-A and HLA-B alleles for most subjects in the first cohort.

CDR1 and CDR2, looked up from the germline V gene, are SGHAT and FQNNGV. Including cysteine and phenylalanine, the CDR3 has 10 amino acids. Only the CDR3 region is kept as DNA, spanning 30 bases read in frame from base 1. As for this clone: The target of this receptor is not known. One end of the junction varies from germline; a read error may be responsible.

The library came from the immunoSEQ multiplex PCR assay. A mixture of 60 forward primers for TCR Vbeta segments and 13 reverse primers for TCR Jbeta segments was used in the multiplex PCR. The CDR3 region of rearranged TCR beta genes was amplified from genomic DNA with a multiplex PCR assay. The amplified TCR beta libraries were sequenced on the Illumina HiSeq System as 87-base-pair reads. The authors' pipeline ran thus. In a later analysis, 80 million or so unique TCR beta chains were counted across the roughly 610 repertoires, and about 9.9 million of these chains were shared by at least two donors. A nearest-neighbor algorithm error-corrected the raw reads and collapsed the reads into unique sequences, merging closely related sequences to remove PCR and sequencing errors. V, D and J gene segments were assigned by aligning CDR3 sequences to IMGT reference sequences. For a sequence to be retained, a match of at least six nucleotides to both a V gene segment and a J gene segment was required. A rearrangement counted as productive if the CDR3 had no stop codons and remained in frame with V and J, and every other rearrangement counted as non-productive. CDR3 was defined by IMGT convention, running from the second conserved V-encoded cysteine to the conserved J-encoded phenylalanine. The earlier analysis of about 590 of the donors excluded sequences that lacked an unambiguous match to a single V gene segment. An earlier analysis of roughly 590 of the donors called V segments functional above 56.7% productive rearrangements and segregating when the between-donor standard deviation exceeded 5%. A statistical classification framework was built to diagnose cytomegalovirus status from the catalog of TCR beta chain sequences. In a later analysis, V and J genes were assigned by comparing TCR nucleotide sequences against IMGT/GENE-DB human TR gene sequences. Using the TCRdist pipeline, a later analysis assigned CDR3 sequences along with most-parsimonious VDJ recombination scenarios. In a later analysis, each TCR beta chain was defined by its CDR3 amino acid sequence together with its V-gene family, and reads lacking a unique V-gene family were excluded. In a later analysis, approximately 590 highly shared, low-generation-probability nucleotide sequences were removed to address suspected cross-contamination and a sequencing artifact. In a later analysis, a clonal expansion index for each public chain was calculated from normalized within-repertoire ranks of inferred template counts. A later analysis computed generation probabilities with a VDJ recombination model fitted to out-of-frame rearrangements, and checked the results against IGoR. In a later analysis, hypergeometric tests were used to score TCR-TCR, TCR-HLA and TCR-CMV co-occurrence, with a repertoire-size bias correction applied to TCR pairs. To estimate false discovery rates, a later analysis permuted the HLA or CMV assignments 20 times. A later analysis grouped co-occurring TCRs with DBSCAN, adding TCRdist sequence similarity when clustering within HLA-allele-positive subsets. Co-occurrence clustering excluded repertoires with fewer than 30,000 or more than 120,000 public chains, plus five with anomalous nucleotide sharing. Not all clones reach the TCRdb copy of this immuneACCESS table, which keeps in-frame sequences only. Checked studies attribute under half of the gap to unresolved V genes and leave the rest unexplained. For V, J and clone size, that table is used; D and trimming come from the DNA. In this sample the table shows about 43,000 clones, approximately 80% of which occur a single time. The ten largest clones add up to 1.4% of the sample.

The cohort consisted of fewer than 700 healthy bone marrow donors. At the time of sampling, all cohort members were nominally healthy, though unrecorded immune exposures were likely present. The donor tested CMV seronegative, placing the donor among the 350 to 400 seronegative members of the cohort. A peripheral blood sample was provided by each donor, and peripheral blood mononuclear cells were used for TCR beta sequencing. Genomic DNA was extracted from the blood cell samples with the Qiagen DNeasy Blood Extraction Kit. This sequence originates from a young man in good health and CMV-seronegative. Sequenced input: PBMCs. The sequence links TRBV11-2 to TRBJ1-1, and TRBD1 matches 7 of the central bases. The CDR3 has the sequence CASSSGQAYF. The base sequence is TGTGCCAGCAGTTCAGGACAGGCGTACTTT.